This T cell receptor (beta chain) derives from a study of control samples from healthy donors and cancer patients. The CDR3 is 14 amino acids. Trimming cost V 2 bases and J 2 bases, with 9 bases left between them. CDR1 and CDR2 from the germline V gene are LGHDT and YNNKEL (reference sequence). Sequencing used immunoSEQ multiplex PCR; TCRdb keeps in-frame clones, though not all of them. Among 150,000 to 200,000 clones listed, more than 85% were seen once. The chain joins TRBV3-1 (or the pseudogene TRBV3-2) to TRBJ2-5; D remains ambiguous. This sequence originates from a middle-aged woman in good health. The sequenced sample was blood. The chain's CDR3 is CASSQRSNQETQYF. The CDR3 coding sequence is TGTGCCAGCAGCCAACGGAGTAATCAAGAGACCCAGTACTTC.